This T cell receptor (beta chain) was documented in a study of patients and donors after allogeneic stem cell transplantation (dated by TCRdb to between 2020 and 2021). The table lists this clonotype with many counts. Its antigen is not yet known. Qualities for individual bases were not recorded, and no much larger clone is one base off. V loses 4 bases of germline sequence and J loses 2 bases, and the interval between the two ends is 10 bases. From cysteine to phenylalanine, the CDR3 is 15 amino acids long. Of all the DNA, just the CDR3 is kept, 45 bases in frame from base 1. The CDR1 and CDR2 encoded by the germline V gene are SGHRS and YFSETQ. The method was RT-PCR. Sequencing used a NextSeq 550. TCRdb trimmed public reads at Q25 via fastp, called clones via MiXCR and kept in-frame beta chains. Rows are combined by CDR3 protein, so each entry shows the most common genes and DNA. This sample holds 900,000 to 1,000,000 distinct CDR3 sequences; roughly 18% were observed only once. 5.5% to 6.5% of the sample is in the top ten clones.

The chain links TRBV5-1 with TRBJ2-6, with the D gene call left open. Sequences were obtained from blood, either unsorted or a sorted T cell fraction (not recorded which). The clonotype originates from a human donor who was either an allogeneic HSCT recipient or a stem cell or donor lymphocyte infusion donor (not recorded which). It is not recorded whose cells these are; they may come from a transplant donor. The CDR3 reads CASSHYPPGANVLTF. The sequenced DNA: TGCGCCAGCAGCCATTATCCCCCTGGGGCCAACGTCCTGACTTTC.